Below, 24 T cell receptor beta chains from the same sample are listed, as sequenced in a study of OX40 agonist ivuxolimab in advanced cancers. The data were produced by immunoSEQ multiplex PCR, yet TCRdb's version contains in-frame clones alone and is incomplete. The profile shows around 77,000 clones, 65% to 90% of them singletons. The input for sequencing was CD4+ or CD8+ T cells sorted from blood, taken in a trial of the OX40 agonist ivuxolimab. The origin of the receptors is an adult with an advanced solid tumor such as melanoma, head and neck, liver or kidney cancer.

The chain joins TRBV10-2 to TRBJ2-1; 10 nucleotides align to TRBD2. The CDR3 runs to 14 residues. V trimming: 6 bases; J trimming: 6 bases; junction bases outside the gene matches: 5. Germline CDR1 and CDR2: WSHSY and SAAADI. DNA of the CDR3: TGCGCCAGCAGAACTAGCGGGGTTAGCAATGAGCAGTTCTTC. Protein: CASRTSGVSNEQFF.

The chain has TRBV6-5 and TRBJ1-6; TRBD1 might be the D (6 bases). Trimming took 6 bases from V and 9 from J, leaving 15 bases between them. The CDR3 contains 14 residues. In germline, CDR1 is MNHEY, CDR2 SVGAGI. This chain's CDR3 is CASRPTGSGSPLHF. Here the CDR3 DNA reads TGTGCCAGCAGACCCACAGGGTCTGGTTCACCCCTCCACTTT.

This sequence joins TRBV6-5 and TRBJ2-3, with D perhaps matching TRBD1 or TRBD2 (5 bases each). The germline V gene encodes CDR1 MNHEY and CDR2 SVGAGI. The CDR3 spans 13 residues. The germline V and J ends were trimmed by 4 bases and 0 bases, with 5 bases remaining between them. DNA for the CDR3: TGTGCCAGCAGTTGGGGGAGCACAGATACGCAGTATTTT. Translating it yields CASSWGSTDTQYF.

This chain joins TRBV19 and TRBJ2-4; 9 bases map to TRBD2. V was clipped by 6 bases and J by 4 bases; unmatched bases: 7. Looked up from germline, CDR1 is LNHDA and CDR2 is SQIVND (reference sequence). CDR3 size: 15 residues. For the CDR3, the DNA is TGTGCCAGTAGCCCAAAGACTAGCGGAAAAAACATTCAGTACTTC. As protein: CASSPKTSGKNIQYF.

The CDR3 coding sequence is TGTGCCAGCAGCGGAGGGACGGTGGGGAATGAGCAGTTCTTC. This sequence encodes CASSGGTVGNEQFF. The chain employs TRBV9 and TRBJ2-1; D may be TRBD1 or TRBD2 (5 bases each). V lost 3 bases, J lost 7 bases, and 14 bases lay in between. This CDR3 contains 14 residues. Looked up from germline, CDR1 is SGDLS and CDR2 is YYNGEE. The complete variable domain, with remaining parts taken from reference TRBV9 and TRBJ2-1, reads DSGVTQTPKHLITATGQRVTLRCSPRSGDLSVYWYQQSLDQGLQFLIQYYNGEERAKGNILERFSAQQFPDLHSELNLSSLELGDSALYFCASSGGTVGNEQFFGPGTRLTVL.

The chain recombines TRBV6-1 with TRBJ1-3; no clear D. This CDR3 spans 15 amino acids. Germline V gives CDR1 MNHNS, CDR2 SASEGT. V was pared by 6 bases and J by 0 bases, with 12 bases between. CDR3 nucleotide sequence: TGTGCCAGCAGGGAACATCTGGGCTCTGGAAACACCATATATTTT. This sequence encodes CASREHLGSGNTIYF.

The gene calls are TRBV7-2 and TRBJ2-1; D is possibly TRBD1 (8 bases). The CDR3 runs 14 residues. From germline, CDR1 is SGHTA and CDR2 FQGNSA. Between the trimmed V and J ends, which lost 7 bases and 8 bases, there was a span of 18 bases. The CDR3 region is CASNWRTGRDEQFF. DNA of the CDR3: TGTGCCAGCAATTGGAGGACAGGGAGGGATGAGCAGTTCTTC.

This chain uses TRBV7-9 with TRBJ2-2, with a possible D match to TRBD2 (5 bases). With 0 bases removed from V and 0 bases from J, the gap between germline ends came to 17 bases. This CDR3 region has 19 residues. The germline V gene has CDR1 SEHNR and CDR2 FQNEAQ (reference sequence). CDR3 sequence (DNA): TGTGCCAGCAGCTTAGCGGCCTCTAGCCTTGAGCCGAACACCGGGGAGCTGTTTTTT. Translating it yields CASSLAASSLEPNTGELFF.

Of note for this clone: The same CDR3 arises from other DNA sequences in this sample as well. The chain links TRBV7-2 to TRBJ2-3, with D perhaps matching TRBD1 (6 bases). The CDR3 has 13 amino acids. CDR1 is SGHTA and CDR2 is FQGNSA in the germline V gene. Trimming took off 8 bases at V and 1 base at J, with 10 bases between the two ends. As DNA, the CDR3 is TGTGCCAGCGGGGCAGGGGGCACAGATACGCAGTATTTT. This gives the protein CASGAGGTDTQYF.

This clone was found a few times. The chain recombines TRBV7-2 with TRBJ1-2, with TRBD1 as a possible D gene (5 bases). This CDR3 region has 16 residues. Germline CDR1 reads SGHTA; CDR2 reads FQGNSA. The germline V and J ends were trimmed by 5 bases and 8 bases, with 24 bases remaining between them. The CDR3: CASSPGPFLAGSGYTF. The DNA of the CDR3 is TGTGCCAGCAGCCCAGGCCCCTTTTTGGCAGGGTCGGGCTACACCTTC.

This clone has more than one count but fewer than ten. This chain links TRBV7-2 with TRBJ1-2, with 7 bases aligning to TRBD1. Germline V gene sequence: CDR1 SGHTA, CDR2 FQGNSA. J was trimmed by 2 bases and V by 5 bases; bases with no gene match: 8. The CDR3 length is 15 residues. The CDR3 DNA is TGTGCCAGCAGCCTGGGACAGACCAGGAACTATGGCTACACCTTC. Encoded protein: CASSLGQTRNYGYTF.

The rearrangement links TRBV7-8 to TRBJ1-1; TRBD1 is a possible D gene (5 bases). Trimming removed 3 bases from V and 8 bases from J, with 10 bases in between. The CDR3 has 12 residues. Germline assignment: CDR1 SGHVS and CDR2 FQNEAQ. The CDR3 nucleotides read TGTGCCAGCAGCTTCGTGGGGGACGAAGCTTTCTTT. Encoded protein: CASSFVGDEAFF.

This rearrangement joins TRBV9 to TRBJ2-5; 10 nucleotides line up with TRBD2. Germline V gene sequence: CDR1 SGDLS, CDR2 YYNGEE. This CDR3 contains 18 residues. Trimming took 0 bases from V and 1 from J; bases not matched to a gene: 9. In DNA, the CDR3 is TGTGCCAGCAGCGTAGGTGCTAGCGGGGGAATTCCCCAAGAGACCCAGTACTTC. As protein: CASSVGASGGIPQETQYF.

In its sample, this clone was seen once. The chain has TRBV6-5 and TRBJ1-5; 7 bases agree with TRBD1. The CDR3 extends over 12 amino acids. V gave up 5 bases and J gave up 7 bases; unmatched junction bases: 2. CDR1 MNHEY and CDR2 SVGAGI come from the germline V gene. Here the CDR3 reads CASSRRGQPQHF. The CDR3 nucleotides are TGTGCCAGCAGTCGCAGGGGGCAGCCCCAGCATTTT.

This sequence joins TRBV5-1 and TRBJ2-1; 9 bases align to TRBD1. Germline V gene lookup returns CDR1 SGHRS and CDR2 YFSETQ. The CDR3 spans 15 residues. Trimming at V came to 0 bases and at J to 7 bases, leaving 5 bases not matched to a gene. The CDR3: CASSLGGTGQNEQFF. The CDR3 nucleotides read TGCGCCAGCAGCTTGGGCGGGACAGGGCAGAATGAGCAGTTCTTC.

The chain is built from TRBV5-1 and TRBJ2-1; possibly TRBD2 for D (7 bases). Germline V lookup: CDR1 SGHRS, CDR2 YFSETQ. The CDR3 covers 16 residues. Trimming shortened V by 1 base and J by 2 bases, and 13 bases separated the two germline ends. This chain's CDR3 is CASSLTSGGPYNEQFF. The CDR3 DNA reads TGCGCCAGCAGCTTGACTTCGGGGGGCCCCTACAATGAGCAGTTCTTC.

This rearrangement joins TRBV5-1 to TRBJ1-6, with D uncertain. The V gene's germline CDR1 is SGHRS and CDR2 YFSETQ. Trimming cost V 4 bases and J 3 bases, with 11 bases left between them. This CDR3 is 15 amino acids long. The CDR3 DNA reads as TGCGCCAGCAGCGCACAAAGTGGCTATAATTCACCCCTCCACTTT. Translated, it gives CASSAQSGYNSPLHF.

The V gene is TRBV30, the J gene TRBJ2-7; either TRBD1 or TRBD2 may fit D (5 bases each). Per germline, CDR1 GTSNPN and CDR2 SVGIG (reference sequence). This CDR3 region has 13 residues. The V end lost 4 bases, the J end lost 1 base, and 11 bases lay between the germline ends. This CDR3 is CAWTDGASYEQYF. The CDR3 nucleotides read TGTGCCTGGACCGACGGGGCTTCCTACGAGCAGTACTTC.

This clone was counted between two and nine times. The chain carries TRBV6-5 and TRBJ1-1, with TRBD1 as a possible D gene (5 bases). The CDR3 runs 14 residues. V was clipped by 5 bases and J by 0 bases, with 10 bases between them. Germline CDR1 reads MNHEY; CDR2 reads SVGAGI. Written as DNA, the CDR3 is TGTGCCAGCAGTCGGGGACTAGTGAACACTGAAGCTTTCTTT. This codes for CASSRGLVNTEAFF.

This chain links TRBV10-3 with TRBJ2-6, with 7 bases lining up with TRBD2. This CDR3 has 18 residues. J lost 1 base, V lost 2 bases, and 8 bases had no gene match. Germline V gene data show CDR1 as ENHRY and CDR2 as SYGVKD. CDR3 bases: TGTGCCATCAGTGAGGTCGGAAAGGGAGGGTCTGGGGCCAACGTCCTGACTTTC. Translated, it gives CAISEVGKGGSGANVLTF.

This clone was recorded once. The chain employs TRBV27 and TRBJ2-7; the D gene is possibly TRBD1 (7 bases). Germline CDR1 and CDR2: MNHEY and SMNVEV (reference sequence). V was clipped by 2 bases and J by 3 bases, with 20 bases between them. The length of the CDR3 is 17 residues. CDR3 region: CASSLLTTQGEVYEQYF. In DNA form, the CDR3 reads TGTGCCAGCAGTTTACTCACGACTCAGGGGGAGGTCTACGAGCAGTACTTC.

This chain links TRBV2 with TRBJ1-2; maybe TRBD1 (5 bases). The CDR3 runs 13 residues. CDR1 and CDR2 from the germline V gene are SNHLY and FYNNEI. Trimming left V 3 bases short and J 4 bases short, with 9 bases between. The CDR3 reads CASSDQGLYGYTF. CDR3 in DNA: TGTGCCAGCAGTGATCAGGGCCTCTATGGCTACACCTTC.

V and J are TRBV5-6 and TRBJ1-1; perhaps TRBD1 as D (5 bases). In germline, CDR1 is SGHDT, CDR2 YYEEEE. With 2 bases removed from V and 0 bases from J, the gap between germline ends came to 11 bases. The CDR3 consists of 15 residues. The CDR3 here is CASSFGARVNTEAFF. The CDR3 coding sequence is TGTGCCAGCAGCTTTGGGGCAAGGGTGAACACTGAAGCTTTCTTT.

The genes are TRBV5-4 and TRBJ1-4; TRBD1 matches 8 bases. The CDR3 is 14 amino acids. V was clipped by 2 bases and J by 8 bases; unmatched bases: 5. Germline loops: CDR1 SGHNT, CDR2 YYREEE (reference sequence). The CDR3 coding sequence is TGTGCCAGCAGCTTTTCAGGGGGCGACGAAAAACTGTTTTTT. It yields the protein CASSFSGGDEKLFF. The full variable domain, rest sourced from reference TRBV5-4 and TRBJ1-4, is ETGVTQSPTHLIKTRGQQVTLRCSSQSGHNTVSWYQQALGQGPQFIFQYYREEENGRGNFPPRFSGLQFPNYSSELNVNALELDDSALYLCASSFSGGDEKLFFGSGTQLSVL.